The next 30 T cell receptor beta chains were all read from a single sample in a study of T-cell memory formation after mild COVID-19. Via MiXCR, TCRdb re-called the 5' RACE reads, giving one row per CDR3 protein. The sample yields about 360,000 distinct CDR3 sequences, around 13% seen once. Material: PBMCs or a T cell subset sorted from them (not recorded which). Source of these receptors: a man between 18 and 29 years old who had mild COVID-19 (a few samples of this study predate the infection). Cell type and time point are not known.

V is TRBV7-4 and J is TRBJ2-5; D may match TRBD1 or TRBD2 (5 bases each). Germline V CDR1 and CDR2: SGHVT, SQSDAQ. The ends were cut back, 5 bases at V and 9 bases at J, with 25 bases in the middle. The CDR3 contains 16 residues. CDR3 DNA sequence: TGTGCCAGCAGCGATAGGCCGGGACCACGTCATGGGGCCCAGTACTTC. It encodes CASSDRPGPRHGAQYF.

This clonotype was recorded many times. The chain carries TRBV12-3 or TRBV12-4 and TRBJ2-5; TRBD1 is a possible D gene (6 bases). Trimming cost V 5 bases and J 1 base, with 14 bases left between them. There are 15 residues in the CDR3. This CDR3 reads CASSLYSGVQETQYF. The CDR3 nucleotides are TGTGCCAGCAGTCTCTACTCAGGGGTCCAAGAGACCCAGTACTTC.

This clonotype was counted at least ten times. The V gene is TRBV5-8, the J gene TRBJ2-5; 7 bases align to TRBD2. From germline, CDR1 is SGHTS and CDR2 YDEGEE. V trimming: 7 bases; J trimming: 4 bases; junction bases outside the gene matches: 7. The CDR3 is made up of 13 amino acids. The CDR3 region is CASRWEGTETQYF. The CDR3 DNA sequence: TGTGCCAGCCGTTGGGAGGGTACAGAGACCCAGTACTTC. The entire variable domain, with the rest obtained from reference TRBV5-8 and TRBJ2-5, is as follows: EAGVTQSPTHLIKTRGQQATLRCSPISGHTSVYWYQQALGLGLQFLLWYDEGEERNRGNFPPRFSGRQFPNYSSELNVNALELEDSALYLCASRWEGTETQYFGPGTRLLVL.

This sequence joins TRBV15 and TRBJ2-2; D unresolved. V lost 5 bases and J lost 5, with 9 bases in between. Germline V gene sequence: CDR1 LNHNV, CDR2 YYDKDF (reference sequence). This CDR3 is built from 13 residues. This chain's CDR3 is CATSLDMTGELFF. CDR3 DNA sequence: TGTGCCACCAGCTTGGATATGACCGGGGAGCTGTTTTTT.

CDR3 bases: TGTGCCACCAGTGATGCCCTAGCGGGGGACACAGATACGCAGTATTTT. Translated: CATSDALAGDTDTQYF. The rearrangement uses TRBV24-1 and TRBJ2-3, with 10 bases that match TRBD2. The germline gives CDR1 KGHDR, CDR2 SFDVKD. J lost 2 bases, V lost 3 bases, and 4 bases had no gene match. The CDR3 length is 16 residues.

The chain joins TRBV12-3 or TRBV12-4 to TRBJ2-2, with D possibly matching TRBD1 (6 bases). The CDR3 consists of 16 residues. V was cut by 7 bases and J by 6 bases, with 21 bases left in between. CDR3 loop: CASTGRQGRPPGELFF. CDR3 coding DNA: TGTGCCAGCACCGGGCGGCAGGGGCGGCCCCCCGGGGAGCTGTTTTTT.

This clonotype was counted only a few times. CDR3 coding DNA: TGCAGTGCGTTCCGGACAGGGTTGACAGAGACCCAGTACTTC. The encoded protein is CSAFRTGLTETQYF. The chain carries TRBV20-1 and TRBJ2-5; TRBD1 matches at 8 bases. The CDR3 consists of 14 residues. Per germline, CDR1 DFQATT and CDR2 SNEGSKA (reference sequence). V lost 6 bases and J lost 4; bases outside the gene matches: 10.

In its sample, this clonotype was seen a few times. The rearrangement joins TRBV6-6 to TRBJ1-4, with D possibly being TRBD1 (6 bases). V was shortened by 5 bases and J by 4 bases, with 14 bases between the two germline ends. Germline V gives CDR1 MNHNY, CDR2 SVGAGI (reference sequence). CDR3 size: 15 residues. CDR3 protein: CASSARGLINEKLFF. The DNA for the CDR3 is TGTGCCAGCAGTGCCAGGGGACTTATTAATGAAAAACTGTTTTTT.

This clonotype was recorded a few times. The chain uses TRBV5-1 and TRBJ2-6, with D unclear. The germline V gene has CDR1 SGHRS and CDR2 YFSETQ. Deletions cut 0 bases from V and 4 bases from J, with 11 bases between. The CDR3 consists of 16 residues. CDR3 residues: CASSLVAATGANVLTF. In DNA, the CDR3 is TGCGCCAGCAGCTTGGTGGCCGCTACAGGGGCCAACGTCCTGACTTTC.

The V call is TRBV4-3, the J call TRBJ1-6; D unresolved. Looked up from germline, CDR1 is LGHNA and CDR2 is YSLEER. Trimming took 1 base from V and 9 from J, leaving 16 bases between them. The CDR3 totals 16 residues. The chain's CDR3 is CASSQVPTPYGSPLHF. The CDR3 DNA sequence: TGCGCCAGCAGCCAAGTTCCAACGCCCTATGGTTCACCCCTCCACTTT.

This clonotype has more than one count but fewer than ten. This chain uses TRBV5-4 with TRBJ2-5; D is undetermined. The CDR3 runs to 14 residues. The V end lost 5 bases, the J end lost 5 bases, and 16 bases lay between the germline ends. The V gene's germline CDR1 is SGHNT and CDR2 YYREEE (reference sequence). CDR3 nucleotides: TGTGCCAGCAGTCCAGGCAGTGATGGGGAGACCCAGTACTTC. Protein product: CASSPGSDGETQYF.

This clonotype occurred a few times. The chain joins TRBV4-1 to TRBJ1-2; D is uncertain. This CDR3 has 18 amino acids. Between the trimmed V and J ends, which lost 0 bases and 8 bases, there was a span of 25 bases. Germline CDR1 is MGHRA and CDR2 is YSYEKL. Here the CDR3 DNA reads TGCGCCAGCAGCCAAGAAGGTTCCGTCCCGAGGGTTAAGTGGGGCTACACCTTC. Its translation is CASSQEGSVPRVKWGYTF.

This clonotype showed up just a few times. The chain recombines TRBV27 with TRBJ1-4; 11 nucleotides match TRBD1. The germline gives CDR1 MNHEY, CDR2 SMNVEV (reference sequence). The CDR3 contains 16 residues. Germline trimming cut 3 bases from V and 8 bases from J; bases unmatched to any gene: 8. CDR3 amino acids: CASSLWTGGKVEKLFF. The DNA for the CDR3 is TGTGCCAGCAGTTTGTGGACAGGGGGCAAGGTCGAAAAACTGTTTTTT. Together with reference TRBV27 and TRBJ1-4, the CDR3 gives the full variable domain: EAQVTQNPRYLITVTGKKLTVTCSQNMNHEYMSWYRQDPGLGLRQIYYSMNVEVTDKGDVPEGYKVSRKEKRNFPLILESPSPNQTSLYFCASSLWTGGKVEKLFFGSGTQLSVL.

This chain's CDR3 is CSPVKRGLTDTQYF. In DNA, the CDR3 is TGCAGTCCCGTCAAGCGGGGGCTCACAGATACGCAGTATTTT. The chain couples TRBV20-1 to TRBJ2-3; 8 bases align to TRBD2. The V segment lost 8 bases and the J segment 2 bases; nucleotides outside the gene matches: 9. Germline V CDR1 and CDR2: DFQATT, SNEGSKA (reference sequence). This CDR3 contains 14 residues.

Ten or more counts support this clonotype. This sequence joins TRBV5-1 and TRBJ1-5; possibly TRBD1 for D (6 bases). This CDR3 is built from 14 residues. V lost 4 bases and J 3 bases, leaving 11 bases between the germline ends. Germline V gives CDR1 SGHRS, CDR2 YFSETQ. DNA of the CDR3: TGCGCCAGCAGCACCGGACAGCCCAATCAGCCCCAGCATTTT. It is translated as CASSTGQPNQPQHF.

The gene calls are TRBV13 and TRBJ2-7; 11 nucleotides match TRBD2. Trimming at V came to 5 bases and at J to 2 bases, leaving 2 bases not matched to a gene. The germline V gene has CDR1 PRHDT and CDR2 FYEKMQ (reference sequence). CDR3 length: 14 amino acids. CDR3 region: CASSRLAGPYEQYF. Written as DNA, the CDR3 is TGTGCCAGCAGCAGACTAGCGGGGCCCTACGAGCAGTACTTC.

The CDR3 DNA sequence: TGTGCCAGCAGCCAAGGAATCGGCAGGAGCTCCTACGAGCAGTACTTC. Its translation is CASSQGIGRSSYEQYF. The chain carries TRBV3-1 and TRBJ2-7; D gene ambiguous. V was trimmed by 1 base and J by 0 bases, leaving 13 bases between them. The CDR3 spans 16 residues. Germline assignment: CDR1 LGHDT and CDR2 YNNKEL (reference sequence).

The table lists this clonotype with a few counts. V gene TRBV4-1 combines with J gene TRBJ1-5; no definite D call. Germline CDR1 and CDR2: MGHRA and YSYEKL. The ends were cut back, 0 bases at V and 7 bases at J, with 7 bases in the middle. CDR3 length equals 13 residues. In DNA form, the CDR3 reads TGCGCCAGCAGCCAAGAAATGACGCAGCCCCAGCATTTT. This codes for CASSQEMTQPQHF.

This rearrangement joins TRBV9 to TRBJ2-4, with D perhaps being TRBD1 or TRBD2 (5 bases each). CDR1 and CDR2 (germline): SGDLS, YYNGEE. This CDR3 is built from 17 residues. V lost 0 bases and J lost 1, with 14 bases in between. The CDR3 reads CASSVGGGTGAKNIQYF. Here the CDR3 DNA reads TGTGCCAGCAGCGTAGGAGGTGGGACGGGGGCCAAAAACATTCAGTACTTC.

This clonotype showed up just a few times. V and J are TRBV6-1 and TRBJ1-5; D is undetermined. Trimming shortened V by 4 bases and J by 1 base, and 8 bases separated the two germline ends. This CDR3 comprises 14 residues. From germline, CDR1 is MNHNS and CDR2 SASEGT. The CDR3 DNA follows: TGTGCCAGCAGTGGGGTACAGAGCAATCAGCCCCAGCATTTT. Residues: CASSGVQSNQPQHF.

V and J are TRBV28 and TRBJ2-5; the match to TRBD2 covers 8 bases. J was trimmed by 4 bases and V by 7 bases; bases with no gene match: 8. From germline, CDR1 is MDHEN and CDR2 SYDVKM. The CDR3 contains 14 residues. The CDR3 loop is CASTRGGRRETQYF. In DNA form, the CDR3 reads TGTGCCAGCACTCGGGGGGGTCGGCGAGAGACCCAGTACTTC.

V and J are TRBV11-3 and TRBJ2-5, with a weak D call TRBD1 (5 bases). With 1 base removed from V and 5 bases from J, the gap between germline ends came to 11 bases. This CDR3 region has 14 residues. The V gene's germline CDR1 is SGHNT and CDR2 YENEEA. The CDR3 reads CASSLAGRPETQYF. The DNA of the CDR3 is TGTGCCAGCAGCTTAGCAGGGCGTCCGGAGACCCAGTACTTC. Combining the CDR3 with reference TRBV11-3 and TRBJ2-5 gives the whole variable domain EAGVVQSPRYKIIEKKQPVAFWCNPISGHNTLYWYLQNLGQGPELLIRYENEEAVDDSQLPKDRFSAERLKGVDSTLKIQPAELGDSAVYLCASSLAGRPETQYFGPGTRLLVL.

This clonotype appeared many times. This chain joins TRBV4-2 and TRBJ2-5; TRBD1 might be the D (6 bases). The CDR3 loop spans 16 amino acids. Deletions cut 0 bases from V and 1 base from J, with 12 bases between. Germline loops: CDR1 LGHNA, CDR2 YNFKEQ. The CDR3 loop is CASSQDLTGPQETQYF. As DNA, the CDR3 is TGTGCCAGCAGCCAAGATTTGACAGGCCCCCAAGAGACCCAGTACTTC.

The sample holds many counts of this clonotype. Written as DNA, the CDR3 is TGTGCCAGCAGTAGGACTGGTTCTAGCACAGATACGCAGTATTTT. It specifies CASSRTGSSTDTQYF. The genes are TRBV6-5 and TRBJ2-3; a weak D match, TRBD2 (5 bases). The germline V gene encodes CDR1 MNHEY and CDR2 SVGAGI. CDR3 length equals 15 residues. Trimming shortened V by 5 bases and J by 0 bases, and 12 bases separated the two germline ends.

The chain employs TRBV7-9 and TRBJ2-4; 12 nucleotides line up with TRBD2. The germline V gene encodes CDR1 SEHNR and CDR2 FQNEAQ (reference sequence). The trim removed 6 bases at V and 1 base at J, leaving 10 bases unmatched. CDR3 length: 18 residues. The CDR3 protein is CASSPLAGGRFAKNIQYF. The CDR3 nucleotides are TGTGCCAGCAGTCCCCTAGCGGGGGGGCGTTTTGCCAAAAACATTCAGTACTTC.

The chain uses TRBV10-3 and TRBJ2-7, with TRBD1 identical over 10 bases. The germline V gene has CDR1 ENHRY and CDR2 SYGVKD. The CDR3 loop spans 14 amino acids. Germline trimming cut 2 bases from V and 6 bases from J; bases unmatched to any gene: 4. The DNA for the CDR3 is TGTGCCATCAGTGAGAGGGACAGGGGAAGCGAGCAGTACTTC. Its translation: CAISERDRGSEQYF.

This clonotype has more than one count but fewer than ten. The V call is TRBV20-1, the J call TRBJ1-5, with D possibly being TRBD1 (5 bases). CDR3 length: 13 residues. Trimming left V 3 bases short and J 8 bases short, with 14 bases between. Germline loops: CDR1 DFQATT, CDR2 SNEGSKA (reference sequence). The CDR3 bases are TGCAGTGCTAGTAAGGGACTAGGTGAGCCCCAGCATTTT. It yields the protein CSASKGLGEPQHF.

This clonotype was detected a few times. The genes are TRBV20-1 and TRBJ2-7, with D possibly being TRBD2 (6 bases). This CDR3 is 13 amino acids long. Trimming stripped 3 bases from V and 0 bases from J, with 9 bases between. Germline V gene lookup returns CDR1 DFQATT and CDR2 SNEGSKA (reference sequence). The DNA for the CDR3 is TGCAGTGCTAGGGGGAGGAGCTCCTACGAGCAGTACGTC. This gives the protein CSARGRSSYEQYV.

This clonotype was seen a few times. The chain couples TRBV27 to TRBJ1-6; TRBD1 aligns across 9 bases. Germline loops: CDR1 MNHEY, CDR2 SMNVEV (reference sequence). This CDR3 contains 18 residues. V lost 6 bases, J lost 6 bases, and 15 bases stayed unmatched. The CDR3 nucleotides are TGTGCCAGCAGATTAGGGGGATATTCGACAGGGGGTAATTCACCCCTCCACTTT. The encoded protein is CASRLGGYSTGGNSPLHF.

The CDR3 protein is CSANTGQGNEQYF. CDR3 in DNA: TGCAGTGCTAACACGGGACAGGGGAACGAGCAGTACTTC. The chain has TRBV20-1 and TRBJ2-7; 10 bases are a match to TRBD1. Germline V lookup: CDR1 DFQATT, CDR2 SNEGSKA (reference sequence). This CDR3 contains 13 residues. V lost 4 bases to trimming and J lost 5 bases; unmatched junction nucleotides: 5.